This entry is about one T cell receptor (beta chain). These data belong to a study of blood T cell repertoires in COVID-19. The V and J ends lost 5 bases and 4 bases respectively, with 21 bases between them. This CDR3 has 18 amino acids. Germline-derived CDR1 and CDR2 are MNHEY and SVGEGT. The study drew participants aged about 18 to 89 years from approximately 23 US areas. Donors of Cohort 3 who recovered were those that had two negative PCRs, clearance, or symptom resolution. Sequencing used immunoSEQ multiplex PCR; TCRdb keeps in-frame clones, though not all of them. The data hold about 200,000 clones, with around 82% observed a single time.

The specimen was PBMCs or T cells enriched from blood (not recorded which). V gene TRBV6-2 or TRBV6-3 combines with J gene TRBJ2-6; possible D gene TRBD2, 5 bases. This receptor was obtained from a man aged 40-55 years who had recovered from COVID-19. The CDR3 here is CASSGPRVVSLGANVLTF. The CDR3, as DNA: TGTGCCAGCAGTGGCCCGAGGGTGGTTTCGTTGGGGGCCAACGTCCTGACTTTC.